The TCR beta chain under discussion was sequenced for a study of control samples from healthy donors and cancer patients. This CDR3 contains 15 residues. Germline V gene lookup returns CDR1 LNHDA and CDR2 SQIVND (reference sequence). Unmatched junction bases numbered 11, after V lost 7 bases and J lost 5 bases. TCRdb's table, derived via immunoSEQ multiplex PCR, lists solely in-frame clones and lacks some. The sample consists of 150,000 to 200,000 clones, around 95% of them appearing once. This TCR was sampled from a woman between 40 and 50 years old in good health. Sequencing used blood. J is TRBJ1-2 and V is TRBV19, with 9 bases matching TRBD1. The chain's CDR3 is CASTPLDRGLYGYTF. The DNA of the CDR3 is TGTGCCAGTACCCCGCTGGACAGGGGACTTTATGGCTACACCTTC. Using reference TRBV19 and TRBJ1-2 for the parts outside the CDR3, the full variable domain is DGGITQSPKYLFRKEGQNVTLSCEQNLNHDAMYWYRQDPGQGLRLIYYSQIVNDFQKGDIAEGYSVSREKKESFPLTVTSAQKNPTAFYLCASTPLDRGLYGYTFGSGTRLTVV.